This T cell receptor beta chain originates from a study of glioma-infiltrating T cells after dendritic cell vaccination (dated by TCRdb to 2016 to 2018). For the study in its entirety: A cohort of roughly 15 glioblastoma patients from Phase I and II dendritic cell vaccination trials was included, of whom 9 were newly diagnosed and 6 had recurrent disease. Autologous tumor lysate-pulsed dendritic cell vaccination was administered to the patients between the early 2000s and the early 2010s. The vaccine was prepared from monocyte-derived dendritic cells that were cultured for seven days with IL-4 and GM-CSF and then pulsed overnight with autologous tumor lysate. In glioblastoma patients vaccinated with dendritic cells, deep sequencing of TCR beta CDR3 regions served to measure tumor-infiltrating lymphocyte content and to compare repertoires between tumor and blood. Survival after dendritic cell vaccination was correlated with TCR sequencing metrics, including TIL content and tumor-blood repertoire overlap. Patients received three intradermal dendritic cell vaccine injections at biweekly intervals in the arm below the axilla. Broad study findings and their caveats: After dendritic cell vaccination, a higher estimated pretreatment TIL content predicted longer time to progression and overall survival. The TCR overlap response model with three groups was called speculative and said to need prospective validation. TCR clonality showed no direct relationship with survival, which suggests that a diverse polyclonal response may matter. The cohort was small and heterogeneous, only a few patients had full blood and tumor sets, and even fewer had initial-recurrent tumor pairs.

This specimen's time point label, per the study, means: after dendritic cell vaccination, including at tumor progression/relapse. Patients were selected on the basis of adequate residual fresh-frozen tumor tissue and more than two years of available survival data. Molecular status otherwise varied across the glioblastoma patients, but none of them carried an isocitrate dehydrogenase mutation. PBMC were collected before vaccination, two weeks after the third vaccination, and at tumor progression if progression occurred. The Qiagen DNeasy Blood extraction Kit was used for extraction of genomic DNA. From a lookup of the germline V gene, CDR1 and CDR2 are SGHVS and FNYEAQ. Reading from cysteine to phenylalanine, the CDR3 counts 14 amino acids. The retained sequence is limited to the CDR3, 42 bases, with the frame set at the first base. The germline V and J ends show losses of 5 bases and 0 bases respectively, and no gene match explains 3 bases of the junction.

TCRB CDR3 regions were amplified from approximately 2 ug genomic DNA, or all available DNA if less, using the immunoSEQ assay. The multiplex PCR relied on 60 forward primers for TCR V beta segments and 13 reverse primers for J beta segments. Synthetic control templates were spiked into each sample at limiting dilution to estimate reads per starting template. Sequencing produced 87 bp reads on the Illumina HiSeq System. For the original study's pipeline: To remove PCR and sequencing errors, closely related sequences were merged with a nearest neighbor algorithm. TCR overlap was defined as the percentage of unique tumor TCR beta sequences that were also found in the peripheral blood of the same patient. TCRdb's version of the immuneACCESS table is confined to in-frame rearrangements and falls short of the full clone set. An unresolved V gene accounts for under half of the shortfall where checked; the remainder is of unknown origin. The V and J calls and clone size were taken over from that table, and D and trimming were inferred from the DNA. Across this sample there are roughly 100,000 clones, with around 87% seen only once. The ten largest clones take up 2.5% to 3.5% of the sample.

To note about this clone: It lacks a known antigen. The record has no base qualities; no much larger clone is one base away.

The TCR sequence derives from a human donor with glioblastoma. The sequencing here drew on blood, taken after dendritic cell vaccination. This chain is built from TRBV7-6 and TRBJ1-1; 7 of the junction bases match TRBD1. The CDR3 corresponds to CASSTRGVNTEAFF. The bases are TGTGCCAGCAGCACCAGGGGGGTGAACACTGAAGCTTTCTTT.